Below are 9 T cell receptor beta chains sequenced from a single sample in a study of blood T cell repertoires in COVID-19. The table came from immunoSEQ multiplex PCR; TCRdb's copy has only in-frame clones and leaves some out. Among a few hundred thousand clones, approximately 90% were seen once, and the ten largest hold 1% to 1.5%. The material sequenced was PBMCs or T cells enriched from blood (not recorded which). Source of these receptors: a woman between 35 and 50 years old with acute COVID-19.

A remark on this clone: One junction end does not reproduce the germline sequence, and a read error may be involved. The V gene is TRBV5-6, the J gene TRBJ2-3, with 7 bases that match TRBD1. This CDR3 comprises 16 residues. CDR1 and CDR2 from the germline V gene are SGHDT and YYEEEE. This CDR3 is CASRGYTGDHPTRLDF. The DNA of the CDR3 is TGTGCCAGCAGGGGATACACAGGGGACCACCCCACCCGGCTTGATTTT.

Only one count was recorded for this clone. This rearrangement joins TRBV24-1 to TRBJ1-2, with D possibly being TRBD1 (5 bases). This CDR3 is built from 13 residues. Per the germline V gene, CDR1 is KGHDR and CDR2 is SFDVKD. The ends were cut back, 5 bases at V and 9 bases at J, with 15 bases in the middle. CDR3 sequence: CATSGARARSYTF. The DNA of the CDR3 is TGTGCCACCAGTGGGGCCAGGGCACGAAGCTACACCTTC.

This sequence joins TRBV6-1 and TRBJ1-5; possibly TRBD1 for D (6 bases). Trimming removed 1 base from V and 1 base from J, with 14 bases in between. CDR1 is MNHNS, CDR2 SASEGT, per germline. The CDR3 length is 17 residues. CDR3 nucleotide sequence: TGTGCCAGCAGTGAAGGGCGGGGGGGCTCGAGCAATCAGCCCCAGCATTTT. Residues: CASSEGRGGSSNQPQHF.

The rearrangement joins TRBV5-1 to TRBJ2-3; D remains unclear. CDR3 length: 12 amino acids. Trimming shortened V by 7 bases and J by 1 base, and 7 bases separated the two germline ends. Germline V gives CDR1 SGHRS, CDR2 YFSETQ. The CDR3 region has the DNA TGCGCCAGCGATGCGGGCACAGATACGCAGTATTTT. Its protein product is CASDAGTDTQYF.

This chain connects TRBV7-2 to TRBJ1-1; 9 bases are shared with TRBD1. V was pared by 2 bases and J by 5 bases, with 12 bases of the junction left unmatched. Germline V CDR1 and CDR2: SGHTA, FQGNSA. The CDR3 is 17 amino acids. For the CDR3, the DNA is TGTGCCAGCAGCTTAACGGGACAGGGTATGATGGGGACTGAAGCTTTCTTT. This codes for CASSLTGQGMMGTEAFF.

This chain uses TRBV30 with TRBJ1-1; D gene uncertain. Trimming shortened V by 1 base and J by 3 bases, and 9 bases separated the two germline ends. Germline CDR1 is GTSNPN and CDR2 is SVGIG (reference sequence). The CDR3 has 13 amino acids. CDR3 sequence (DNA): TGTGCCTGGAGTGAACTATCGCACACTGAAGCTTTCTTT. This encodes CAWSELSHTEAFF.

The CDR3 DNA follows: TGTGCCAGCAGTTTGGTCGGGGAGGGCACTGAAGCTTTCTTT. It translates to CASSLVGEGTEAFF. The rearrangement uses TRBV28 and TRBJ1-1; D unresolved. Per the germline V gene, CDR1 is MDHEN and CDR2 is SYDVKM. The CDR3 length is 14 residues. V gave up 3 bases and J gave up 4 bases, with 12 bases separating them. Filled out from reference TRBV28 and TRBJ1-1, the complete variable domain reads DVKVTQSSRYLVKRTGEKVFLECVQDMDHENMFWYRQDPGLGLRLIYFSYDVKMKEKGDIPEGYSVSREKKERFSLILESASTNQTSMYLCASSLVGEGTEAFFGQGTRLTVV.

V and J are TRBV7-2 and TRBJ1-6; tentative D call: TRBD1 (5 bases). Trimming took 5 bases from V and 7 from J, leaving 12 bases between them. The CDR3 consists of 14 residues. Looked up from germline, CDR1 is SGHTA and CDR2 is FQGNSA. The CDR3 loop is CASSPRGRNSPLHF. CDR3 DNA: TGTGCCAGCAGCCCAAGGGGTCGGAATTCACCCCTCCACTTT.

The chain is built from TRBV15 and TRBJ1-2, with D unresolved. This CDR3 comprises 14 residues. The germline gives CDR1 LNHNV, CDR2 YYDKDF (reference sequence). V lost 1 base to trimming and J lost 2 bases, with 8 bases between them. CDR3 in DNA: TGTGCCACCAGCAGAGTCCCAGAAAACTATGGCTACACCTTC. Protein product: CATSRVPENYGYTF.